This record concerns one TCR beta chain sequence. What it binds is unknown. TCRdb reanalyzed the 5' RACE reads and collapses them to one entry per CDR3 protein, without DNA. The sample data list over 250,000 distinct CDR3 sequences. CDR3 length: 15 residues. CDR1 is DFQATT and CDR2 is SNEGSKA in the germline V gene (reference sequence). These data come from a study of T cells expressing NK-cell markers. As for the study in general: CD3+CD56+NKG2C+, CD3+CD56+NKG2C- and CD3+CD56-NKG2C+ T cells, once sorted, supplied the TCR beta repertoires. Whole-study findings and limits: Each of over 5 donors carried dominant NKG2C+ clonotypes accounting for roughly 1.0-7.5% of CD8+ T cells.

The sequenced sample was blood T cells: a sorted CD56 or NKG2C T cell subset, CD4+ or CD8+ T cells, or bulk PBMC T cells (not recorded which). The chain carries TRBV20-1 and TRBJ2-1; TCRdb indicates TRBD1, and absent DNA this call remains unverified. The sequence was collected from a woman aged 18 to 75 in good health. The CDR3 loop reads CSASPGTGPNNEQFF.